Each of the 31 T cell receptor beta chains below was sequenced from the same sample in a study of blood T cell repertoires in COVID-19. The protocol was immunoSEQ multiplex PCR, while the TCRdb copy is restricted to in-frame clones and leaves out a portion. The table lists some 130,000 clones, around 80% of them singletons. Sequencing used peripheral blood. The receptors come from a man aged 70 or older with acute or convalescent COVID-19.

The sample holds a few counts of this clone. This rearrangement joins TRBV7-9 to TRBJ1-1; weak D call: TRBD1 (5 bases). The germline V gene encodes CDR1 SEHNR and CDR2 FQNEAQ (reference sequence). V was pared by 4 bases and J by 3 bases, with 24 bases between. The CDR3 is made up of 18 amino acids. In DNA form, the CDR3 reads TGTGCCAGCAGCTCACTCCGGCGGGGACTGGGGGGATACACTGAAGCTTTCTTT. It is translated as CASSSLRRGLGGYTEAFF.

The chain has TRBV28 and TRBJ2-7, with 7 bases identical to TRBD1. The length of the CDR3 is 16 residues. Trimming cost V 5 bases and J 0 bases; bases outside gene matches: 10. CDR1 is MDHEN, CDR2 SYDVKM, per germline. CDR3 sequence reads: CASSRWDRGSSYEQYF. CDR3 nucleotides: TGTGCCAGCAGTCGCTGGGACAGAGGAAGCTCCTACGAGCAGTACTTC. Drawing the rest from reference TRBV28 and TRBJ2-7, the complete variable domain is DVKVTQSSRYLVKRTGEKVFLECVQDMDHENMFWYRQDPGLGLRLIYFSYDVKMKEKGDIPEGYSVSREKKERFSLILESASTNQTSMYLCASSRWDRGSSYEQYFGPGTRLTVT.

The chain joins TRBV3-1 (or the pseudogene TRBV3-2) to TRBJ2-5, with 12 bases aligning to TRBD2. Germline CDR1 and CDR2: LGHDT and YNNKEL (reference sequence). J was trimmed by 5 bases and V by 0 bases; bases with no gene match: 7. CDR3 length: 17 residues. CDR3 in amino acids: CASSQDLSSGGAETQYF. CDR3 nucleotide sequence: TGTGCCAGCAGCCAAGATCTATCTAGCGGGGGGGCTGAGACCCAGTACTTC.

This clone was detected only once. CDR3 DNA: TGTGCCAGCAGCTTTAATTTGGCAGGGAACACTGAAGCTTTCTTT. It codes for CASSFNLAGNTEAFF. V and J are TRBV11-2 and TRBJ1-1; D remains ambiguous. CDR3 size: 15 residues. The germline CDR1 and CDR2 sequences are SGHAT and FQNNGV. The V gene lost 3 bases and the J gene lost 1 base, with 12 bases spanning the gap.

The rearrangement joins TRBV7-2 to TRBJ2-5, with 10 bases fitting TRBD2. This CDR3 is 16 amino acids long. Trimming cost V 4 bases and J 5 bases; bases outside gene matches: 10. Germline CDR1 is SGHTA and CDR2 is FQGNSA. This CDR3 reads CASSSGGTSVVETQYF. The CDR3 coding sequence is TGTGCCAGCAGCTCGGGGGGGACTAGCGTGGTGGAGACCCAGTACTTC.

V and J are TRBV19 and TRBJ1-1; D perhaps matches TRBD1 (5 bases). The CDR3 has 16 amino acids. V shed 3 bases and J shed 3 bases, with 17 bases lying between them. CDR1 and CDR2 from the germline V gene are LNHDA and SQIVND (reference sequence). The CDR3 DNA reads TGTGCCAGTAGTATCGGGGGTTGGGGCAGACACACTGAAGCTTTCTTT. Its protein is CASSIGGWGRHTEAFF. The full variable domain, with the rest looked up from reference TRBV19 and TRBJ1-1, is DGGITQSPKYLFRKEGQNVTLSCEQNLNHDAMYWYRQDPGQGLRLIYYSQIVNDFQKGDIAEGYSVSREKKESFPLTVTSAQKNPTAFYLCASSIGGWGRHTEAFFGQGTRLTVV.

The count of this clone is one. The J gene is TRBJ2-1, the V gene TRBV5-1, with 9 nucleotides matching TRBD1. Germline CDR1 is SGHRS and CDR2 is YFSETQ. Unmatched junction bases numbered 8, after V lost 4 bases and J lost 9 bases. The CDR3 is 14 residues long. The CDR3 region has the DNA TGCGCCAGCAGCGCTGGGACAGGGTGGACTGAGCAGTTCTTC. Translated: CASSAGTGWTEQFF.

In its sample, this clone was seen a few times. The J gene is TRBJ2-2, the V gene TRBV7-9, with a weak D call TRBD2 (6 bases). Trimming took off 5 bases at V and 6 bases at J, with 19 bases between the two ends. The CDR3 is made up of 16 amino acids. The germline CDR1 and CDR2 sequences are SEHNR and FQNEAQ (reference sequence). The CDR3 DNA follows: TGTGCCAGCAGCATTCGGCGGGACCCCTCCCCCGGGGAGCTGTTTTTT. Residues: CASSIRRDPSPGELFF.

This clone was seen a handful of times. This CDR3 reads CASSVGPLANEQFF. The DNA of the CDR3 is TGTGCCAGCAGCGTAGGCCCGCTAGCCAATGAGCAGTTCTTC. The chain employs TRBV9 and TRBJ2-1, with a tentative D call TRBD2 (5 bases). Per germline, CDR1 SGDLS and CDR2 YYNGEE. This CDR3 contains 14 residues. Trimming stripped 0 bases from V and 6 bases from J, with 10 bases between. Looking up the rest from reference TRBV9 and TRBJ2-1 gives the full variable domain: DSGVTQTPKHLITATGQRVTLRCSPRSGDLSVYWYQQSLDQGLQFLIQYYNGEERAKGNILERFSAQQFPDLHSELNLSSLELGDSALYFCASSVGPLANEQFFGPGTRLTVL.

This chain joins TRBV9 and TRBJ1-6, with 9 positions matching TRBD1. There are 14 residues in the CDR3. Germline V gene data show CDR1 as SGDLS and CDR2 as YYNGEE. J gave up 10 bases and V 3 bases, and 5 bases lay outside the gene matches. CDR3 DNA: TGTGCCAGCAGCGCGGGACAGGGAATGTCACCCCTCCACTTT. Translated: CASSAGQGMSPLHF.

This clone was seen a few times. The rearrangement uses TRBV30 and TRBJ1-5; D might be TRBD1 (5 bases). The CDR3 contains 16 residues. The V gene's germline CDR1 is GTSNPN and CDR2 SVGIG (reference sequence). V was cut by 1 base and J by 4 bases, with 17 bases left in between. The CDR3 DNA sequence: TGTGCCTGGAGTGATGGCACAGGCGGAACGAATCAGCCCCAGCATTTT. Protein product: CAWSDGTGGTNQPQHF. Based on the CDR3 plus reference TRBV30 and TRBJ1-5, the full variable domain is SQTIHQWPATLVQPVGSPLSLECTVEGTSNPNLYWYRQAAGRGLQLLFYSVGIGQISSEVPQNLSASRPQDRQFILSSKKLLLSDSGFYLCAWSDGTGGTNQPQHFGDGTRLSIL.

The rearrangement links TRBV14 to TRBJ1-2, with 7 bases matching TRBD1. J lost 6 bases, V lost 4 bases, and 8 bases had no gene match. This CDR3 has 14 residues. Germline loops: CDR1 SGHDN, CDR2 FVKESK. The CDR3 nucleotides are TGTGCCAGCAGCCGGGACAGCCTTTTCGATGGCTACACCTTC. It is translated as CASSRDSLFDGYTF.

CDR3 residues: CASSISRELFF. The DNA of the CDR3 is TGTGCCAGCAGTATCTCCCGGGAGCTGTTTTTT. The V gene is TRBV25-1, the J gene TRBJ2-2; D is unresolved. The CDR3 loop spans 11 amino acids. Between the trimmed V and J ends, which lost 5 bases and 9 bases, there was a span of 7 bases. CDR1 and CDR2 (germline): MGHDK, SYGVNS.

Only one count was recorded for this clone. The chain is built from TRBV15 and TRBJ1-6; D is perhaps TRBD1 (5 bases). Per the germline V gene, CDR1 is LNHNV and CDR2 is YYDKDF (reference sequence). Between the trimmed V and J ends, which lost 5 bases and 7 bases, there was a span of 15 bases. This CDR3 is built from 15 residues. The CDR3 is CATSPRQGGNSPLHF. The CDR3 DNA is TGTGCCACCAGCCCACGCCAGGGCGGCAATTCACCCCTCCACTTT.

The chain couples TRBV19 to TRBJ1-1; 8 positions agree with TRBD1. The junction had 6 bases not matched to a gene; V was cut back by 5 bases and J by 4 bases. The CDR3 loop spans 14 amino acids. Looked up from germline, CDR1 is LNHDA and CDR2 is SQIVND (reference sequence). CDR3 nucleotides: TGTGCCAGTAGTGCAGCAGGGGGCGTCACTGAAGCTTTCTTT. It yields the protein CASSAAGGVTEAFF.

The chain joins TRBV2 to TRBJ1-6, with D tentatively TRBD1 (5 bases). V lost 4 bases and J lost 2, with 18 bases in between. Germline CDR1 and CDR2: SNHLY and FYNNEI. This CDR3 spans 18 amino acids. The CDR3 nucleotides read TGTGCCAGCAGTGGGGAGGGGCGTCCGGGCGCCTATAATTCACCCCTCCACTTT. It encodes CASSGEGRPGAYNSPLHF.

Only one count was recorded for this clone. The gene calls are TRBV30 and TRBJ1-5; no clear D gene. In germline, CDR1 is GTSNPN, CDR2 SVGIG (reference sequence). The CDR3 is 15 amino acids. Trimming stripped 0 bases from V and 9 bases from J, with 18 bases between. The CDR3 protein is CAWSVQGSRGTPQHF. DNA of the CDR3: TGTGCCTGGAGTGTACAAGGGAGCCGAGGAACGCCCCAGCATTTT.

The V gene is TRBV4-2, the J gene TRBJ1-6; TRBD1 agrees at 9 bases. Looked up from germline, CDR1 is LGHNA and CDR2 is YNFKEQ. Germline trimming cut 0 bases from V and 7 bases from J; bases unmatched to any gene: 4. CDR3 length: 16 residues. CDR3 coding DNA: TGTGCCAGCAGCCAAGAAAAGACAGGGGGGAATTCACCCCTCCACTTT. Protein sequence: CASSQEKTGGNSPLHF.

This CDR3 is CASGLTVTYEQYF. In nucleotides, the CDR3 is TGTGCCAGCGGGTTGACTGTAACCTACGAGCAGTACTTC. V usage is TRBV28 and J usage is TRBJ2-7; D not resolved. This CDR3 is built from 13 residues. Germline V gene lookup returns CDR1 MDHEN and CDR2 SYDVKM. Between the trimmed V and J ends, which lost 8 bases and 2 bases, there was a span of 13 bases.

CDR3 in DNA: TGTGCCAGCAGCCCCCGTATGAGCCACACTGAAGCTTTCTTT. Encoded protein: CASSPRMSHTEAFF. The chain links TRBV14 to TRBJ1-1; no firm D call. Germline-derived CDR1 and CDR2 are SGHDN and FVKESK. This CDR3 has 14 amino acids. Trimming left V 4 bases short and J 3 bases short, with 12 bases between.

This chain uses TRBV10-1 with TRBJ2-1; 7 bases line up with TRBD1. Unmatched junction bases numbered 7, after V lost 6 bases and J lost 8 bases. In germline, CDR1 is WNHNN, CDR2 SYGVQD (reference sequence). The CDR3 has 13 residues. The CDR3 nucleotides are TGCGCCAGCAGCCTCGACAGGGACCATGAGCAGTTCTTC. It translates to CASSLDRDHEQFF.

The chain has TRBV5-1 and TRBJ2-3; 9 bases line up with TRBD2. Germline values: CDR1 SGHRS, CDR2 YFSETQ. V shed 0 bases, J shed 4 bases, and the junction held 9 bases outside the gene matches. The CDR3 spans 17 residues. CDR3 loop: CASSLGGGLAFPDTQYF. In nucleotides, the CDR3 is TGCGCCAGCAGCTTGGGAGGCGGACTAGCGTTCCCAGATACGCAGTATTTT.

V is TRBV19 and J is TRBJ1-2; D may be TRBD1 (5 bases). This CDR3 contains 15 residues. V shed 8 bases and J shed 7 bases, with 23 bases lying between them. Germline CDR1 is LNHDA and CDR2 is SQIVND (reference sequence). CDR3 in amino acids: CASRLGTGGDFGYTF. DNA of the CDR3: TGTGCCAGTCGATTGGGAACGGGGGGTGACTTTGGCTACACCTTC.

J is TRBJ1-4 and V is TRBV4-1; the match to TRBD1 covers 8 bases. CDR3 size: 17 residues. CDR1 is MGHRA, CDR2 YSYEKL, per germline. V shed 3 bases, J shed 3 bases, and the junction held 9 bases outside the gene matches. CDR3 DNA sequence: TGCGCCAGCAGCCACATCCGCGGACAGGGATCTAATGAAAAACTGTTTTTT. This codes for CASSHIRGQGSNEKLFF.

The chain is built from TRBV4-2 and TRBJ2-7; D might be TRBD2 (6 bases). The germline V and J ends were trimmed by 8 bases and 4 bases, with 18 bases remaining between them. The CDR3 length is 14 residues. Germline assignment: CDR1 LGHNA and CDR2 YNFKEQ. The CDR3 spells CASGGSDLQYEQYF. CDR3 DNA sequence: TGTGCCAGCGGGGGGTCGGATCTGCAGTACGAGCAGTACTTC.

This sequence joins TRBV4-1 and TRBJ1-1; D remains ambiguous. The CDR3 is 16 amino acids. V was shortened by 4 bases and J by 0 bases, with 15 bases between the two germline ends. Germline CDR1 MGHRA, CDR2 YSYEKL. For the CDR3, the DNA is TGCGCCAGCAGCCCAGGAGGCAGGTCCATGAACACTGAAGCTTTCTTT. As protein: CASSPGGRSMNTEAFF.

This sequence joins TRBV18 and TRBJ2-2; D ambiguous. This CDR3 contains 15 residues. Germline CDR1 KGHSH, CDR2 LQKENI. V lost 0 bases to trimming and J lost 6 bases, with 11 bases between them. CDR3 amino acids: CASSPPREVSGELFF. CDR3 DNA sequence: TGTGCCAGCTCACCACCAAGAGAGGTCTCCGGGGAGCTGTTTTTT.

V gene TRBV18 combines with J gene TRBJ1-1; weak D call: TRBD1 (6 bases). Germline V lookup: CDR1 KGHSH, CDR2 LQKENI. The CDR3 has 14 residues. Trimming removed 1 base from V and 4 bases from J, with 10 bases in between. CDR3 protein: CASSPQEGGTEAFF. CDR3 coding DNA: TGTGCCAGCTCACCACAAGAAGGGGGCACTGAAGCTTTCTTT.

The chain uses TRBV5-8 and TRBJ1-6; D unclear. Germline values: CDR1 SGHTS, CDR2 YDEGEE. V was trimmed by 3 bases and J by 7 bases, leaving 11 bases between them. CDR3 size: 14 residues. The CDR3 loop is CASSSRGPNSPLHF. The CDR3 nucleotides read TGTGCCAGCAGCTCGAGAGGGCCGAATTCACCCCTCCACTTT.

This sequence joins TRBV18 and TRBJ1-5; perhaps TRBD1 as D (6 bases). The CDR3 spans 15 residues. Germline V gene lookup returns CDR1 KGHSH and CDR2 LQKENI. Trimming removed 3 bases at V and 5 bases at J, with 14 bases between. The CDR3 coding sequence is TGTGCCAGCTCACCTCGTCGGACAGAAGATCAGCCCCAGCATTTT. Protein sequence: CASSPRRTEDQPQHF.

The J gene is TRBJ1-1, the V gene TRBV18; D gene unclear. The CDR3 length is 18 residues. CDR1 is KGHSH and CDR2 is LQKENI in the germline V gene. V gave up 1 base and J gave up 3 bases, with 21 bases separating them. The chain's CDR3 is CASSPLPIRGPRYTEAFF. The DNA of the CDR3 is TGTGCCAGCTCACCACTGCCTATTCGAGGTCCGAGATACACTGAAGCTTTCTTT.